The TCR beta chain under discussion was sequenced for a study of blood T cells in healthy people across ages. Each individual donor underwent a draw of about 9.1 milliliters of peripheral blood. With a J-beta primer mix and a sample-barcoded 5' primer, a second PCR ran roughly 6 to 12 cycles. A single record per CDR3 protein comes from TCRdb applying MiXCR to the 5' RACE reads. The sample carries hundreds of thousands of distinct CDR3 sequences, around 41% recorded once. Germline V lookup: CDR1 SGHTS, CDR2 YDEGEE. The CDR3 spans 13 residues. The V gene lost 4 bases and the J gene lost 7 bases, with 14 bases spanning the gap.

Sequenced input: blood. The TCR comes from a man older than 75 in good health. This chain uses TRBV5-8 with TRBJ1-2; a possible D gene is TRBD1 (6 bases). CDR3 residues: CASSVQGLGGYTF. DNA of the CDR3: TGTGCCAGCAGCGTACAGGGTTTGGGTGGCTACACCTTC.